Presented here are 14 T cell receptor beta chains from one specimen sequenced in a study of T cells after yellow fever vaccination. MiXCR, run by TCRdb on the 5' RACE reads, gives a single entry per CDR3 protein. The table records roughly 240,000 distinct CDR3 sequences, approximately 6.8% of them present only once. Sequenced here: CD4+ T cells sorted from PBMCs, sampled on the day of the yellow fever booster vaccination. Every receptor here comes from a young man who received the YFV17D yellow fever vaccine.

The V gene is TRBV5-6, the J gene TRBJ2-2; 14 positions agree with TRBD2. Unmatched junction bases numbered 8, after V lost 4 bases and J lost 3 bases. The CDR3 covers 18 residues. CDR1 and CDR2 (germline): SGHDT, YYEEEE. CDR3 region: CASSTTSGRALYTGELFF. The CDR3 DNA follows: TGTGCCAGCAGCACGACTAGCGGGAGGGCCTTGTACACCGGGGAGCTGTTTTTT.

This clonotype was seen at least ten times. J is TRBJ1-3 and V is TRBV5-1, with D perhaps matching TRBD1 (6 bases). The CDR3 has 13 amino acids. From germline, CDR1 is SGHRS and CDR2 YFSETQ. V was pared by 7 bases and J by 4 bases, with 12 bases between. CDR3 sequence (DNA): TGCGCCAGCGGCCTGGGACAAGGAAACACCATATATTTT. Amino acid sequence: CASGLGQGNTIYF.

This clonotype was picked up many times. This rearrangement joins TRBV12-3 or TRBV12-4 to TRBJ2-4; D is unclear. The CDR3 spans 11 residues. Trimming shortened V by 8 bases and J by 3 bases, and 5 bases separated the two germline ends. The CDR3 coding sequence is TGTGCCAGCTGTAGCAAAAACATTCAGTACTTC. It yields the protein CASCSKNIQYF.

This clonotype was observed once. The chain recombines TRBV5-4 with TRBJ1-2; a possible D gene is TRBD1 (5 bases). The germline V gene has CDR1 SGHNT and CDR2 YYREEE (reference sequence). V lost 1 base, J lost 5 bases, and 12 bases lay in between. The CDR3 is 14 amino acids. DNA of the CDR3: TGTGCCAGCAGCTTGTGGCAGGGAGATTATGGCTACACCTTC. This encodes CASSLWQGDYGYTF. Drawing the rest from reference TRBV5-4 and TRBJ1-2, the complete variable domain is ETGVTQSPTHLIKTRGQQVTLRCSSQSGHNTVSWYQQALGQGPQFIFQYYREEENGRGNFPPRFSGLQFPNYSSELNVNALELDDSALYLCASSLWQGDYGYTFGSGTRLTVV.

In this sample, this clonotype turned up many times. This chain uses TRBV30 with TRBJ2-6, with TRBD1 matching 8 bases. Germline V gene sequence: CDR1 GTSNPN, CDR2 SVGIG (reference sequence). This CDR3 contains 15 residues. The V segment lost 4 bases and the J segment 4 bases; nucleotides outside the gene matches: 6. This chain's CDR3 is CAWTPRGLGANVLTF. CDR3 nucleotide sequence: TGTGCCTGGACTCCCAGGGGGCTCGGGGCCAACGTCCTGACTTTC.

This clonotype occurred a few times. The chain combines TRBV12-3 or TRBV12-4 with TRBJ2-5; D remains unclear. The CDR3 is 14 amino acids. Trimming shortened V by 9 bases and J by 4 bases, and 18 bases separated the two germline ends. CDR3 in amino acids: CASRASGDRETQYF. Written as DNA, the CDR3 is TGTGCCAGTAGGGCGTCCGGAGATAGAGAGACCCAGTACTTC.

This clonotype was detected many times. The J gene is TRBJ1-5, the V gene TRBV18; no firm D call. Looked up from germline, CDR1 is KGHSH and CDR2 is LQKENI. The CDR3 consists of 17 residues. Trimming pared 2 bases from V and 0 bases from J, leaving 14 bases between. CDR3 sequence reads: CASSPDFYPDSNQPQHF. In DNA form, the CDR3 reads TGTGCCAGCTCACCAGATTTCTACCCAGATAGCAATCAGCCCCAGCATTTT.

The chain has TRBV6-1 and TRBJ2-6; D is possibly TRBD1 (6 bases). The CDR3 extends over 15 amino acids. Between the trimmed V and J ends, which lost 7 bases and 4 bases, there was a span of 14 bases. Germline-derived CDR1 and CDR2 are MNHNS and SASEGT. This CDR3 is CASTQQGSGANVLTF. CDR3 in DNA: TGTGCCAGCACACAACAGGGCTCCGGGGCCAACGTCCTGACTTTC.

This clonotype came up a few times. This chain links TRBV5-1 with TRBJ2-1, with 7 bases lining up with TRBD2. The CDR3 sequence is 14 residues long. V shed 5 bases, J shed 4 bases, and the junction held 6 bases outside the gene matches. CDR1 is SGHRS and CDR2 is YFSETQ in the germline V gene. The CDR3 DNA sequence: TGCGCCAGCAGGTCGGCTAGCGGTTACAATGAGCAGTTCTTC. This gives the protein CASRSASGYNEQFF.

This clonotype came up many times. The chain recombines TRBV20-1 with TRBJ2-1, with 8 bases aligning to TRBD1. With V trimmed by 5 bases and J by 0 bases, 3 bases remained unmatched. The V gene's germline CDR1 is DFQATT and CDR2 SNEGSKA (reference sequence). The CDR3 extends over 14 amino acids. In DNA form, the CDR3 reads TGCAGTGCTTTACAGGGGGGCTCCTACAATGAGCAGTTCTTC. Translating it yields CSALQGGSYNEQFF.

About this clonotype itself: With a much larger clone just one base away, this may be a read error. The genes are TRBV20-1 and TRBJ2-5, with 10 bases identical to TRBD1. The CDR3 runs to 14 residues. CDR1 is DFQATT, CDR2 SNEGSKA, per germline (reference sequence). Written as DNA, the CDR3 is TGCAGTGCACCTCGGACAGGGGGTTTAGAGAGCCAGTACTTC. Translation: CSAPRTGGLESQYF.

A few counts support this clonotype. The rearrangement links TRBV29-1 to TRBJ2-5; tentative D call: TRBD2 (5 bases). The CDR3 runs to 12 residues. Germline CDR1 SQVTM, CDR2 ANQGSEA. Trimming cost V 5 bases and J 5 bases, with 12 bases left between them. The CDR3 region has the DNA TGCAGCGTTTCTACACTAGTTGAGACCCAGTACTTC. Its protein product is CSVSTLVETQYF.

This clonotype was picked up many times. This sequence joins TRBV20-1 and TRBJ2-3; D possibly matches TRBD1 or TRBD2 (5 bases each). This CDR3 has 13 amino acids. Germline lookup yields CDR1 DFQATT and CDR2 SNEGSKA (reference sequence). The V end was cut by 7 bases, the J end by 4 bases, with 15 bases between. The CDR3 loop reads CSGDPNRADTQYF. CDR3 DNA sequence: TGCAGTGGGGACCCCAATCGGGCAGATACGCAGTATTTT.

In this sample, this clonotype turned up many times. This rearrangement joins TRBV6-5 to TRBJ2-4; TRBD1 aligns across 8 bases. V shed 4 bases and J 0 bases; nucleotides not matched to a gene: 8. The CDR3 runs to 17 residues. Germline V gene lookup returns CDR1 MNHEY and CDR2 SVGAGI. CDR3 coding DNA: TGTGCCAGCAGTTCACCGGGACAGGAACTAGCCAAAAACATTCAGTACTTC. Amino acids: CASSSPGQELAKNIQYF.